These 32 T cell receptor beta chains were sequenced from one sample in a study of T cell responses to AZD1222 COVID-19 vaccine. Produced via immunoSEQ multiplex PCR; TCRdb's table is partial and in-frame only. This sample carries 85,000 to 130,000 clones, around 86% of them seen once, and the ten largest clones take more than 2.5%. The specimen was peripheral blood, collected 28 days after the second dose of the MenACWY control vaccine. The receptor source for this set is an adult who received the MenACWY meningococcal vaccine as a control.

The rearrangement joins TRBV19 to TRBJ2-7, with 9 nucleotides matching TRBD1. Trimming cost V 8 bases and J 5 bases; bases outside gene matches: 10. CDR1 and CDR2 (germline): LNHDA, SQIVND (reference sequence). The CDR3 length is 14 residues. CDR3 DNA: TGTGCCAGTTCCACACAGGGGGCAAGGAACGAGCAGTACTTC. It is translated as CASSTQGARNEQYF.

This rearrangement joins TRBV5-1 to TRBJ1-2; tentative D call: TRBD1 (5 bases). CDR3 length equals 16 residues. Looked up from germline, CDR1 is SGHRS and CDR2 is YFSETQ. V was clipped by 0 bases and J by 7 bases, with 19 bases between them. The CDR3 nucleotides read TGCGCCAGCAGCTTGGGGACGGGGGTTCAGTTGGGTGGCTACACCTTC. It codes for CASSLGTGVQLGGYTF.

V gene TRBV9 combines with J gene TRBJ2-1; D uncertain. The length of the CDR3 is 13 residues. In germline, CDR1 is SGDLS, CDR2 YYNGEE. V was shortened by 2 bases and J by 0 bases, with 3 bases between the two germline ends. The CDR3 loop reads CASSVGSYNEQFF. In DNA, the CDR3 is TGTGCCAGCAGCGTCGGCTCCTACAATGAGCAGTTCTTC. Complete variable domain (other parts from reference TRBV9 and TRBJ2-1): DSGVTQTPKHLITATGQRVTLRCSPRSGDLSVYWYQQSLDQGLQFLIQYYNGEERAKGNILERFSAQQFPDLHSELNLSSLELGDSALYFCASSVGSYNEQFFGPGTRLTVL.

The V call is TRBV19, the J call TRBJ1-5; TRBD1 might be the D (5 bases). Trimming cost V 3 bases and J 2 bases, with 17 bases left between them. This CDR3 has 17 amino acids. CDR1 is LNHDA, CDR2 SQIVND, per germline (reference sequence). CDR3 sequence (DNA): TGTGCCAGTAGTATGGGGCGCCCCAGGGAGGGCAATCAGCCCCAGCATTTT. Residues: CASSMGRPREGNQPQHF.

The chain recombines TRBV5-8 with TRBJ1-6; no clear D. This CDR3 comprises 14 residues. Germline values: CDR1 SGHTS, CDR2 YDEGEE. The V end was cut by 2 bases, the J end by 4 bases, with 7 bases between. Written as DNA, the CDR3 is TGTGCCAGCAGCTTTGGGAGGTATAATTCACCCCTCCACTTT. It encodes CASSFGRYNSPLHF.

This rearrangement joins TRBV7-9 to TRBJ2-3, with D hard to call. The CDR3 spans 13 residues. The V gene's germline CDR1 is SEHNR and CDR2 FQNEAQ (reference sequence). Trimming stripped 1 base from V and 3 bases from J, with 5 bases between. The CDR3 DNA follows: TGTGCCAGCAGCTTAGAGACAACAGATACGCAGTATTTT. This codes for CASSLETTDTQYF.

CDR3 amino acids: CASSFGTGAASSGANVLTF. The CDR3 bases are TGTGCCAGTAGCTTCGGGACAGGGGCCGCGTCCTCTGGGGCCAACGTCCTGACTTTC. V is TRBV19 and J is TRBJ2-6; 10 bases are shared with TRBD1. V lost 6 bases, J lost 0 bases, and 11 bases stayed unmatched. The CDR3 loop spans 19 amino acids. CDR1 is LNHDA and CDR2 is SQIVND in the germline V gene (reference sequence).

This chain links TRBV7-8 with TRBJ2-3; 8 bases align to TRBD1. The CDR3 length is 19 residues. Trimming cost V 5 bases and J 7 bases; bases outside gene matches: 23. Germline values: CDR1 SGHVS, CDR2 FQNEAQ. DNA for the CDR3: TGTGCCAGCAGCCCCCATCGGTGGGCGCGCGGGACAGGTACATATACGCAGTATTTT. Its protein is CASSPHRWARGTGTYTQYF.

The chain couples TRBV28 to TRBJ1-2; TRBD1 agrees at 7 bases. Germline lookup yields CDR1 MDHEN and CDR2 SYDVKM. The CDR3 consists of 15 residues. Losses at the gene ends were 4 bases for V and 7 bases for J; bases not matched to a gene: 12. Written as DNA, the CDR3 is TGTGCCAGCAGTTACCCCCTCACAGGGGATCGTGGCTACACCTTC. It codes for CASSYPLTGDRGYTF.

V is TRBV7-2 and J is TRBJ2-7; D is ambiguous. V was pared by 0 bases and J by 1 base, with 4 bases between. This CDR3 region has 13 residues. In germline, CDR1 is SGHTA, CDR2 FQGNSA. CDR3 in amino acids: CASSLAESYEQYF. Here the CDR3 DNA reads TGTGCCAGCAGCTTAGCAGAGTCCTACGAGCAGTACTTC.

The chain employs TRBV5-1 and TRBJ1-2; no clear D gene. Germline V gives CDR1 SGHRS, CDR2 YFSETQ. V was cut by 0 bases and J by 10 bases, with 10 bases left in between. The CDR3 is 12 amino acids. CDR3 sequence (DNA): TGCGCCAGCAGCTTGGAACTCGCCGACTACACCTTC. Protein product: CASSLELADYTF.

This chain links TRBV19 with TRBJ2-3; D unclear. Germline CDR1 is LNHDA and CDR2 is SQIVND (reference sequence). The CDR3 length is 14 residues. The germline V and J ends were trimmed by 1 base and 2 bases, with 7 bases remaining between them. This chain's CDR3 is CASSIGQDTDTQYF. The CDR3 DNA reads as TGTGCCAGTAGTATAGGGCAGGACACAGATACGCAGTATTTT.

With respect to this clone: This sample also contains other DNA sequences that code for the same CDR3. This sequence joins TRBV5-6 and TRBJ2-1, with no clear D. V was trimmed by 0 bases and J by 4 bases, leaving 11 bases between them. The CDR3 totals 15 residues. Germline CDR1 reads SGHDT; CDR2 reads YYEEEE. The DNA of the CDR3 is TGTGCCAGCAGCTTGGATTACCGAGATTACAATGAGCAGTTCTTC. Translation: CASSLDYRDYNEQFF.

This chain links TRBV6-6 with TRBJ2-7, with D perhaps TRBD2 (7 bases). Germline V gives CDR1 MNHNY, CDR2 SVGAGI (reference sequence). The CDR3 loop spans 14 amino acids. V was cut by 2 bases and J by 5 bases, with 13 bases left in between. CDR3 in DNA: TGTGCCAGCAGTTACGGGGGGGGCGCGGACGAGCAGTACTTC. Translating it yields CASSYGGGADEQYF.

This rearrangement joins TRBV15 to TRBJ2-2; no clear D gene. Trimming took 1 base from V and 3 from J, leaving 3 bases between them. Germline V gene sequence: CDR1 LNHNV, CDR2 YYDKDF (reference sequence). The CDR3 loop spans 13 amino acids. The CDR3 is CATSRVDTGELFF. CDR3 DNA: TGTGCCACCAGCAGAGTTGACACCGGGGAGCTGTTTTTT.

This sequence joins TRBV5-5 and TRBJ1-4, with 9 bases fitting TRBD1. Germline-derived CDR1 and CDR2 are SGHKS and YYEKEE (reference sequence). This CDR3 is 16 amino acids long. The J segment lost 3 bases and the V segment lost 6 bases, leaving 9 bases of the junction unmatched. The CDR3: CASKWDRAGANEKLFF. The DNA of the CDR3 is TGTGCCAGCAAATGGGACAGGGCTGGGGCTAATGAAAAACTGTTTTTT. Full variable domain (outside the CDR3, taken from reference TRBV5-5 and TRBJ1-4): DAGVTQSPTHLIKTRGQQVTLRCSPISGHKSVSWYQQVLGQGPQFIFQYYEKEERGRGNFPDRFSARQFPNYSSELNVNALLLGDSALYLCASKWDRAGANEKLFFGSGTQLSVL.

The rearrangement joins TRBV24-1 to TRBJ2-2; 7 positions match TRBD1. J was trimmed by 7 bases and V by 4 bases; bases with no gene match: 8. CDR3 length: 15 residues. The germline CDR1 and CDR2 sequences are KGHDR and SFDVKD. Here the CDR3 DNA reads TGTGCCACCAGTGAGCCTTGGACAGGAAGCGGGGAGCTGTTTTTT. Translating it yields CATSEPWTGSGELFF.

A word on this clone: The same CDR3 can be traced to other DNA sequences in this sample. The chain links TRBV12-3 or TRBV12-4 to TRBJ2-7; TRBD2 is a possible D gene (6 bases). V was cut by 6 bases and J by 5 bases, with 11 bases left in between. The CDR3 is 12 amino acids. CDR3 sequence: CASSPGVHEQYF. The DNA for the CDR3 is TGTGCCAGCAGCCCGGGGGTCCACGAGCAGTACTTC.

This chain joins TRBV19 and TRBJ2-7; D is perhaps TRBD1 or TRBD2 (5 bases each). Trimming cost V 6 bases and J 3 bases, with 12 bases left between them. The CDR3 runs to 13 residues. Germline V CDR1 and CDR2: LNHDA, SQIVND (reference sequence). The chain's CDR3 is CASSGTWDYEQYF. In DNA form, the CDR3 reads TGTGCCAGTAGCGGGACCTGGGACTACGAGCAGTACTTC.

The chain links TRBV2 to TRBJ1-5; D is undetermined. The CDR3 sequence is 12 residues long. The V end lost 7 bases, the J end lost 6 bases, and 10 bases lay between the germline ends. The germline V gene encodes CDR1 SNHLY and CDR2 FYNNEI. This CDR3 is CASTTERQPQHF. The CDR3, as DNA: TGTGCCAGCACCACGGAGCGTCAGCCCCAGCATTTT.

The V call is TRBV7-9, the J call TRBJ2-1; 7 bases align to TRBD1. CDR3 length: 15 amino acids. J lost 5 bases, V lost 1 base, and 5 bases had no gene match. The V gene's germline CDR1 is SEHNR and CDR2 FQNEAQ (reference sequence). CDR3: CASSLGQGDDNEQFF. The CDR3 DNA reads as TGTGCCAGCAGCTTAGGGCAGGGGGACGACAATGAGCAGTTCTTC.

The chain has TRBV20-1 and TRBJ2-7; D not resolved. This CDR3 comprises 11 residues. Germline CDR1 reads DFQATT; CDR2 reads SNEGSKA (reference sequence). With 1 base removed from V and 9 bases from J, the gap between germline ends came to 10 bases. Here the CDR3 DNA reads TGCAGTGCTAGAGTCTCTATGGGGCAGTACTTC. Its protein product is CSARVSMGQYF.

The chain recombines TRBV6-2 or TRBV6-3 with TRBJ1-1; D call uncertain. Germline values: CDR1 MNHEY, CDR2 SVGEGT. V was clipped by 2 bases and J by 7 bases, with 14 bases between them. This CDR3 is built from 14 residues. CDR3 loop: CASSYGPAPFEAFF. For the CDR3, the DNA is TGTGCCAGCAGTTACGGGCCAGCGCCGTTTGAAGCTTTCTTT.

This chain connects TRBV4-2 to TRBJ2-1; 9 bases fit TRBD2. CDR3 size: 18 residues. V was pared by 1 base and J by 4 bases, with 11 bases of the junction left unmatched. Germline CDR1 LGHNA, CDR2 YNFKEQ. The CDR3 sequence: CASSQAVIAGDYYNEQFF. The CDR3 DNA reads TGTGCCAGCAGCCAAGCCGTAATAGCGGGGGATTATTACAATGAGCAGTTCTTC.

The CDR3 protein is CASSSRPLIYNEQFF. In DNA, the CDR3 is TGTGCCAGCAGCTCTAGGCCCCTAATCTACAATGAGCAGTTCTTC. The V call is TRBV7-9, the J call TRBJ2-1; D not resolved. V gave up 4 bases and J gave up 3 bases, with 13 bases separating them. The CDR3 spans 15 residues. The germline V gene encodes CDR1 SEHNR and CDR2 FQNEAQ (reference sequence).

This rearrangement joins TRBV12-5 to TRBJ1-1, with 8 positions matching TRBD1. The CDR3 consists of 14 residues. Trimming removed 5 bases from V and 3 bases from J; junction bases left unmatched: 5. Germline assignment: CDR1 LGHNT and CDR2 FRNRAP. The CDR3 DNA is TGTGCTAGTGGTGGAACAGGGGGTGACACTGAAGCTTTCTTT. Its protein is CASGGTGGDTEAFF.

A single count supports this clone. The chain has TRBV5-1 and TRBJ1-1, with TRBD1 identical over 8 bases. The V gene's germline CDR1 is SGHRS and CDR2 YFSETQ. V gave up 3 bases and J gave up 2 bases; unmatched junction bases: 9. The CDR3 contains 16 residues. The CDR3 sequence: CASSWSAGGRNTEAFF. The CDR3 DNA follows: TGCGCCAGCAGCTGGTCGGCAGGGGGCAGAAACACTGAAGCTTTCTTT.

The rearrangement joins TRBV7-2 to TRBJ2-3; 8 positions match TRBD1. Germline V gene sequence: CDR1 SGHTA, CDR2 FQGNSA. Trimming removed 3 bases from V and 0 bases from J; junction bases left unmatched: 14. The CDR3 totals 19 residues. As DNA, the CDR3 is TGTGCCAGCAGCTTTATGACCTATATGGACAGGGATAGCACAGATACGCAGTATTTT. This gives the protein CASSFMTYMDRDSTDTQYF. The full variable domain, its missing parts supplied by reference TRBV7-2 and TRBJ2-3, is GAGVSQSPSNKVTEKGKDVELRCDPISGHTALYWYRQSLGQGLEFLIYFQGNSAPDKSGLPSDRFSAERTGGSVSTLTIQRTQQEDSAVYLCASSFMTYMDRDSTDTQYFGPGTRLTVL.

The rearrangement joins TRBV2 to TRBJ1-4; D not certain. Between the trimmed V and J ends, which lost 6 bases and 0 bases, there was a span of 11 bases. The CDR3 is 15 amino acids. Germline values: CDR1 SNHLY, CDR2 FYNNEI. CDR3 bases: TGTGCCAGCAGGGACTATGGATCAACTAATGAAAAACTGTTTTTT. This encodes CASRDYGSTNEKLFF.

The chain uses TRBV6-2 or TRBV6-3 and TRBJ1-5; D call uncertain. The CDR3 spans 14 residues. V was pared by 6 bases and J by 6 bases, with 15 bases between. The V gene's germline CDR1 is MNHEY and CDR2 SVGEGT. CDR3 DNA sequence: TGTGCCAGCAGCCGCTCTAATTTGGGTCAGCCCCAGCATTTT. Its protein product is CASSRSNLGQPQHF.

DNA of the CDR3: TGTGCCAGCAGCTTGCTCAGGGGCACCGGGGAGCTGTTTTTT. Translated, it gives CASSLLRGTGELFF. V is TRBV11-2 and J is TRBJ2-2, with D maybe TRBD1 (6 bases). The V end lost 3 bases, the J end lost 4 bases, and 9 bases lay between the germline ends. Germline V CDR1 and CDR2: SGHAT, FQNNGV. CDR3 length: 14 amino acids. Using reference TRBV11-2 and TRBJ2-2 for the parts outside the CDR3, the full variable domain is EAGVAQSPRYKIIEKRQSVAFWCNPISGHATLYWYQQILGQGPKLLIQFQNNGVVDDSQLPKDRFSAERLKGVDSTLKIQPAKLEDSAVYLCASSLLRGTGELFFGEGSRLTVL.

This chain connects TRBV19 to TRBJ2-1; no clear D gene. Germline lookup yields CDR1 LNHDA and CDR2 SQIVND (reference sequence). The CDR3 is made up of 14 amino acids. The V gene lost 3 bases and the J gene lost 5 bases, with 11 bases spanning the gap. CDR3 amino acids: CASSMSQNDNEQFF. For the CDR3, the DNA is TGTGCCAGTAGTATGAGTCAGAACGACAATGAGCAGTTCTTC. The full variable domain, completed using reference TRBV19 and TRBJ2-1, is DGGITQSPKYLFRKEGQNVTLSCEQNLNHDAMYWYRQDPGQGLRLIYYSQIVNDFQKGDIAEGYSVSREKKESFPLTVTSAQKNPTAFYLCASSMSQNDNEQFFGPGTRLTVL.